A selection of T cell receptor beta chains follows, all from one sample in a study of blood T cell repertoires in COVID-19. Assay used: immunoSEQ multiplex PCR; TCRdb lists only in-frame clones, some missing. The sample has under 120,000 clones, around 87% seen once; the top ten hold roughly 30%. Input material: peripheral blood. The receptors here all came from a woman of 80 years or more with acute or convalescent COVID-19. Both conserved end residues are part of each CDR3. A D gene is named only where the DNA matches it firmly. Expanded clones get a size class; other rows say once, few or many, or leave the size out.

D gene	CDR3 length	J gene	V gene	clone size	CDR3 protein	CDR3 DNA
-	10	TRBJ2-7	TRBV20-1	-	CSVGVYEQYF	TGCAGCGTAGGGGTATACGAGCAGTACTTC
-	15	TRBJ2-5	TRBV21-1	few	CASSSCLAGKETQYF	TGTGCCAGCAGCAGTTGCCTAGCGGGGAAAGAGACCCAGTACTTC
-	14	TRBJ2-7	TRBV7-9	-	CASSLGGTSYEQYF	TGTGCCAGCAGCTTAGGGGGCACGTCCTACGAGCAGTACTTC
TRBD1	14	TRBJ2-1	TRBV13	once	CASTDRGYYNEQFF	TGTGCCAGCACCGACAGGGGATACTACAATGAGCAGTTCTTC
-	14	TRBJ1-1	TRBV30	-	CAWQVGGSEPEAFF	TGTGCCTGGCAGGTGGGGGGGTCCGAACCTGAAGCTTTCTTT
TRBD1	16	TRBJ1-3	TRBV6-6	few	CASSPYRGGSGNTIYF	TGTGCCAGCAGTCCCTACAGGGGTGGCTCTGGAAACACCATATATTTT
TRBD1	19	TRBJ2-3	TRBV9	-	CASSVEGTGSGASTDTQYF	TGTGCCAGCAGCGTAGAAGGGACAGGGTCTGGCGCTAGCACAGATACGCAGTATTTT
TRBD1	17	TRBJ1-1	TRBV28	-	CASSLPTGTGLNTEAFF	TGTGCCAGCAGTTTACCCACCGGGACAGGGTTGAACACTGAAGCTTTCTTT
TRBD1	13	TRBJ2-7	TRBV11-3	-	CASSLDGTAEQYF	TGTGCCAGCAGCTTAGATGGGACAGCCGAGCAGTACTTC
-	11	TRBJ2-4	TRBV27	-	CASSTRNIQYF	TGTGCCAGCAGTACGAGGAACATTCAGTACTTC
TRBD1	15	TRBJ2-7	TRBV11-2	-	CASSGRTGLNYEQYF	TGTGCCAGCAGCGGACGGACAGGGCTAAACTACGAGCAGTACTTC
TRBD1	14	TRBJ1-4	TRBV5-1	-	CASSSGQGAEKLFF	TGCGCCAGCAGCTCGGGACAGGGGGCTGAAAAACTGTTTTTT
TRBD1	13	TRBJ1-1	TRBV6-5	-	CASSWTGGTEAFF	TGTGCCAGCAGTTGGACAGGGGGCACTGAAGCTTTCTTT
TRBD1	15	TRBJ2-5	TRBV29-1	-	CSVRQGSGMWETQYF	TGCAGCGTCCGACAGGGGTCGGGCATGTGGGAGACCCAGTACTTC
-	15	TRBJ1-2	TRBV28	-	CASSSQGRGTNGYTF	TGTGCCAGCAGTTCCCAGGGGAGGGGAACTAATGGCTACACCTTC
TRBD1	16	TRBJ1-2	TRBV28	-	CASSLSARTGGYGYTF	TGTGCCAGCAGTTTAAGTGCCCGGACAGGGGGGTATGGCTACACCTTC
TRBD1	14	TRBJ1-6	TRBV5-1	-	CASSLGQGGSPLHF	TGCGCCAGCAGCTTGGGACAGGGTGGCTCACCCCTCCACTTT
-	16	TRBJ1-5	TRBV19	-	CASSMEGPRSNQPQHF	TGTGCCAGTAGTATGGAGGGACCCAGAAGCAATCAGCCCCAGCATTTT
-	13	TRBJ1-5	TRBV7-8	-	CASSLAPVQPQHF	TGTGCCAGCAGCTTAGCCCCGGTTCAGCCCCAGCATTTT
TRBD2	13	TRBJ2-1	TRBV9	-	CASNPAGDNEQFF	TGTGCCAGCAATCCAGCGGGGGATAATGAGCAGTTCTTC
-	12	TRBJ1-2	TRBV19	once	CASSILPRELNF	TGTGCCAGTAGTATACTCCCGAGGGAGCTCAACTTC
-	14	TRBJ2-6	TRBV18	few	CASSQSSGANVLTF	TGTGCCAGCTCACAGAGCTCTGGGGCCAACGTCCTGACTTTC
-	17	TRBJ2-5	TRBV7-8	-	CASSKNLHYTSQETQYF	TGTGCCAGCAGCAAAAACCTCCATTACACAAGCCAAGAGACCCAGTACTTC
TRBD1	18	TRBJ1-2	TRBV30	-	CAWSVRRNWLRDSYGYTF	TGTGCCTGGAGTGTACGCCGTAATTGGTTGAGGGACAGCTATGGCTACACCTTC
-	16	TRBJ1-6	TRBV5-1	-	CASSLGGGSEYSPLHF	TGCGCCAGCAGCTTGGGAGGGGGTAGTGAATATTCACCCCTCCACTTT
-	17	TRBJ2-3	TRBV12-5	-	CASGLGTGSLTTDTQYF	TGTGCTAGTGGTTTGGGAACAGGGAGCCTGACCACAGATACGCAGTATTTT
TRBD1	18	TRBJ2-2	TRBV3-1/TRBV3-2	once	CASSQVHTGVTNTGELFF	TGTGCCAGCAGCCAAGTACATACAGGGGTGACAAACACCGGGGAGCTGTTTTTT
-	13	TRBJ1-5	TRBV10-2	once	CASSGQFNQPQHF	TGCGCCAGCAGCGGACAGTTCAATCAGCCCCAGCATTTT
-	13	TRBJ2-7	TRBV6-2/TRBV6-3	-	CASSYSSPYEQYF	TGTGCCAGCAGTTACTCTAGCCCCTACGAGCAGTACTTC
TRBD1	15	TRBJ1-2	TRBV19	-	CASRIGDRGIYGYTF	TGTGCCAGTAGGATTGGGGACAGGGGGATCTATGGCTACACCTTC
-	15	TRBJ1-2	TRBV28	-	CASSSPGGANYGYTF	TGTGCCAGCAGTTCTCCTGGAGGGGCTAACTATGGCTACACCTTC
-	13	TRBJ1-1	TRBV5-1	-	CASREVTNTEAFF	TGCGCCAGCAGGGAGGTCACGAACACTGAAGCTTTCTTT
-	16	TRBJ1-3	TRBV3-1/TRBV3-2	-	CASSQYRASSGNTIYF	TGTGCCAGCAGCCAATACAGGGCGAGCTCTGGAAACACCATATATTTT
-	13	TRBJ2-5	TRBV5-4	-	CASSFSGRETQYF	TGTGCCAGCAGCTTTTCAGGGCGGGAGACCCAGTACTTC
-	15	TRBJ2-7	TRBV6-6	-	CASRGVWDTMYEQYF	TGTGCCAGCAGGGGGGTTTGGGACACGATGTACGAGCAGTACTTC
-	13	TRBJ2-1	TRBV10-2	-	CASSESRYNEQFF	TGCGCCAGCAGTGAGTCGCGCTACAATGAGCAGTTCTTC
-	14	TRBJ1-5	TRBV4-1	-	CASSQAGSNQPQHF	TGCGCCAGCAGCCAAGCAGGGAGCAATCAGCCCCAGCATTTT